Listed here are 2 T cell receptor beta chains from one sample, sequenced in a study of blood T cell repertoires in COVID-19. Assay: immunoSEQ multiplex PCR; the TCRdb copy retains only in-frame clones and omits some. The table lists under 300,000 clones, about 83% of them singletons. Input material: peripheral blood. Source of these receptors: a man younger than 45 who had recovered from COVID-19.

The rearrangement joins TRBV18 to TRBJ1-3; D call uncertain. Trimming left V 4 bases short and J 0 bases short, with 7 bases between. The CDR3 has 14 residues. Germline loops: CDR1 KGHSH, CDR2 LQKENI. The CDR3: CASSLSSSGNTIYF. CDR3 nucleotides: TGTGCCAGCTCACTATCCAGCTCTGGAAACACCATATATTTT.

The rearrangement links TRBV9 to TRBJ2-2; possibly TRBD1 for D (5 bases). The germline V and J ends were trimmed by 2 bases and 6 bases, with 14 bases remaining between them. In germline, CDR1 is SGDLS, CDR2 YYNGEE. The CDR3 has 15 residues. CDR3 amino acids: CASSVGHASAGELFF. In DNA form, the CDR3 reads TGTGCCAGCAGCGTCGGACATGCTTCCGCCGGGGAGCTGTTTTTT.